The rows below give T cell receptor beta chains drawn from one sample of a study of control samples from healthy donors and cancer patients. This table comes from immunoSEQ multiplex PCR, and its TCRdb copy is limited to in-frame clones, with some not included. The sample has roughly 70,000 clones; approximately 84% are singletons. Sequenced input: blood. The receptors were gathered from a man aged 50-59 years in good health. The CDR3 runs from the conserved cysteine through the conserved F or W. The D gene is left open where the match is weak. Clone size is shown for a subset of rows, as once, few, many or a class of expanded clone.

V gene	D gene	J gene	clone size	CDR3 DNA	CDR3 protein
TRBV5-4	TRBD2	TRBJ2-3	once	TGTGCCAGCAGCGTACAGACTAGCGGGAGACCAGATACGCAGTATTTT	CASSVQTSGRPDTQYF
TRBV5-4	NA	TRBJ2-2	NA	TGTGCCAGCAGCTCTCAGGGACATCGGAAGACCGGGGAGCTGTTTTTT	CASSSQGHRKTGELFF
TRBV19	NA	TRBJ1-2	NA	TGTGCCAGCCGAAGGGGTTATGGCTACACCTTC	CASRRGYGYTF
TRBV30	NA	TRBJ1-5	NA	TGTGCCTGGAGCAACAGGGATGGGGTTCGGAATCAGCCCCAGCATTTT	CAWSNRDGVRNQPQHF
TRBV7-2	TRBD2	TRBJ2-4	NA	TGTGCCAGCAGCGCACGACTAGCGGGGGGAGCCAAAAACATTCAGTACTTC	CASSARLAGGAKNIQYF
TRBV19	TRBD1	TRBJ2-7	NA	TGTGCCAGTAGCCAGGGGGCCGAGCAGTACTTC	CASSQGAEQYF
TRBV24-1	TRBD1	TRBJ1-2	few	TGTGCCACCAATTCCGGGACAGGGCCTGGCTACACCTTC	CATNSGTGPGYTF
TRBV9	NA	TRBJ2-2	NA	TGTGCCAGCACGACCCACGGGGACACCGGGGAGCTGTTTTTT	CASTTHGDTGELFF
TRBV3-1/TRBV3-2	NA	TRBJ1-3	NA	TGTGCCAGCAGACGCGCCTGTGCCAGGCTTGAAAGGGATGGAAACACCATATATTTT	CASRRACARLERDGNTIYF
TRBV6-2/TRBV6-3	TRBD1	TRBJ2-5	NA	TGTGCCAGCAGCTTAGATCCGCCACCATTCACAGGGGGCAGGGAGACCCAGTACTTC	CASSLDPPPFTGGRETQYF
TRBV29-1	NA	TRBJ1-3	NA	TGCAGCGTTGAGGGGGACGGTGGAAACACCATATATTTT	CSVEGDGGNTIYF
TRBV9	TRBD2	TRBJ2-3	NA	TGTGCCAGCAGCGGGGGGACTAGCGGGAACACAGATACGCAGTATTTT	CASSGGTSGNTDTQYF
TRBV7-2	NA	TRBJ2-1	NA	TGTGCCAGCAGCCCTCAACCTGACCTCAGCCATGAGCAGTTCTTC	CASSPQPDLSHEQFF
TRBV7-2	NA	TRBJ1-5	NA	TGTGCCAGCAGCTTAGGAGAGGCGGGTCAGCCCCAGCATTTT	CASSLGEAGQPQHF
TRBV28	NA	TRBJ1-5	NA	TGTGCCACGTCGGGGGGGCAGATAGTTATAATCAATCAGCCCCAGCATTTT	CATSGGQIVIINQPQHF
TRBV28	TRBD1	TRBJ1-6	NA	TGTGCCAGCAGTCCCACAGGGGGATATTCACCCCTCCACTTT	CASSPTGGYSPLHF
TRBV29-1	TRBD1	TRBJ2-5	NA	TGCAGCGTGAGGGGATCCGGGACAGGGGGCGAGGGTGGAGTAGAGACCCAGTACTTC	CSVRGSGTGGEGGVETQYF
TRBV24-1	NA	TRBJ1-2	NA	TGTGCCACCAACCTGACAGAGGACGCTAACTATGGCTACACCTTC	CATNLTEDANYGYTF
TRBV10-1	NA	TRBJ2-3	few	TGCGCCAGCAGCGCCTCCACAGATACGCAGTATTTT	CASSASTDTQYF
TRBV27	NA	TRBJ2-7	NA	TGTGCCAGCAGCCCGAGCGTTGGCCCCTACGAGCAGTACTTC	CASSPSVGPYEQYF
TRBV2	NA	TRBJ2-3	NA	TGTGCCAGCCGATGGGGTGTTACAGATACGCAGTATTTT	CASRWGVTDTQYF
TRBV6-2/TRBV6-3	NA	TRBJ2-7	NA	TGTGCCAGCAGTTCCTCCCTCGGGTTCGAGCAGTACTTC	CASSSSLGFEQYF
TRBV6-5	NA	TRBJ2-2	NA	TGTGCGCAGGGGAGTCCGGCGGGCACCGGGGAGCTGTTTTTT	CAQGSPAGTGELFF
TRBV18	NA	TRBJ1-5	NA	TGTGCCAGCTCACCTTACGACCGTAGCAATCAGCCCCAGCATTTT	CASSPYDRSNQPQHF
TRBV18	TRBD1	TRBJ2-5	NA	TGTGCCAGCTCACCACCGACAGGGGAAAGGACCCAGTACTTC	CASSPPTGERTQYF
TRBV6-6	TRBD2	TRBJ2-1	many	TGTGCCAGCAGCCGACTAGCGGGGGGTAAGAGCTCCTACAATGAGCAGTTCTTC	CASSRLAGGKSSYNEQFF
TRBV28	TRBD1	TRBJ1-5	NA	TGTGCCAGCAGTTTAGGGACAGGGAATCAGCCCCAGCATTTT	CASSLGTGNQPQHF
TRBV6-2/TRBV6-3	NA	TRBJ1-6	NA	TGTGCCAGCAGTTACACAGGGACGGCACCCCTCCACTTT	CASSYTGTAPLHF
TRBV19	TRBD2	TRBJ2-2	NA	TGTGCCAGTAAAGGATCGGGACTAGCGGGAGGGTACACCGGGGAGCTGTTTTTT	CASKGSGLAGGYTGELFF
TRBV3-1/TRBV3-2	NA	TRBJ2-1	few	TGTGCCAGCAGCCGGGGTGCAGGGGAGTTCTTC	CASSRGAGEFF
TRBV9	TRBD2	TRBJ2-1	NA	TGTGCCAGCAGCGTAGGAGATAGCGGGAGGAGGGACGAGCAGTTCTTC	CASSVGDSGRRDEQFF
TRBV4-1	NA	TRBJ1-3	NA	TGCGCCAGCAGCCAGCCTGAGGGGCTGTCGGGAAACACCATATATTTT	CASSQPEGLSGNTIYF
TRBV5-5	NA	TRBJ1-2	NA	TGTGCCAGCAGCTTGGAGGGGGGGCCCGGGCTGGGCTACACCTTC	CASSLEGGPGLGYTF
TRBV29-1	NA	TRBJ1-4	NA	TGCAGCGCCCTGACGGAAAAACTGTTTTTT	CSALTEKLFF
TRBV6-6	NA	TRBJ2-5	NA	TGTGCCAGCAGCTATGACTTTGGGGAGACCCAGTACTTC	CASSYDFGETQYF
TRBV3-1/TRBV3-2	NA	TRBJ2-3	NA	TGTGCCAGCAGCCAACCTTTAGCGGAGCACACAGATACGCAGTATTTT	CASSQPLAEHTDTQYF
TRBV27	NA	TRBJ1-1	NA	TGTGCCAGCACCCCGTTGGGGGCGAACACTGAAGCTTTCTTT	CASTPLGANTEAFF
TRBV6-5	NA	TRBJ2-7	many	TGTGCCAGCAGTTACTCGAGGGCAGCTCCCGAGCAGTACTTC	CASSYSRAAPEQYF
TRBV7-9	NA	TRBJ1-2	few	TGTGCCAGCAGCTTAGCGGAGGACGCTGGCTACACCTTC	CASSLAEDAGYTF
TRBV7-7	TRBD2	TRBJ2-3	NA	TGTGCCAGCAGCCCTTTACTAGCGGGGCGCACAGATACGCAGTATTTT	CASSPLLAGRTDTQYF
TRBV19	TRBD1	TRBJ1-3	NA	TGTGCCAGTAGTACTCAGGGGGCTGGAAACACCATATATTTT	CASSTQGAGNTIYF
TRBV28	NA	TRBJ2-1	few	TGTGCCAGCAGTTTCACAGAATACTACAATGAGCAGTTCTTC	CASSFTEYYNEQFF
TRBV18	NA	TRBJ1-4	few	TGTGCCAGCTCACCCCTGGACGAGAATGAAAAACTGTTTTTT	CASSPLDENEKLFF
TRBV6-2/TRBV6-3	TRBD2	TRBJ2-1	NA	TGTGCCAGCAGTACCCTGGCGGGGGGAAAATTCTTC	CASSTLAGGKFF
TRBV5-1	NA	TRBJ2-5	NA	TGCGCCAGCAGCTCTCCCACAGGGGCGGGGGAGACCCAGTACTTC	CASSSPTGAGETQYF
TRBV2	TRBD1	TRBJ2-5	NA	TGTGCCAGCACCAGAAGAGGGGGCGCGACCCAAGAGACCCAGTACTTC	CASTRRGGATQETQYF
TRBV30	NA	TRBJ1-2	NA	TGTGCCTGGAGGGGGCATGGATATTATGGCTACACCTTC	CAWRGHGYYGYTF
TRBV25-1	TRBD1	TRBJ2-4	NA	TGTGCCAGCAGTGCAGGCCGACAGGGTGGACCTACTAGCATTCAGTACTTC	CASSAGRQGGPTSIQYF
TRBV2	NA	TRBJ1-2	NA	TGTGCCAGCAGTGAAGCCGGTAACTATGGCTACACCTTC	CASSEAGNYGYTF
TRBV6-2/TRBV6-3	NA	TRBJ1-5	few	TGTGCCAGCAGTGATGGTCAGCCCCAGCATTTT	CASSDGQPQHF
TRBV6-2/TRBV6-3	NA	TRBJ1-2	few	TGTGCCAGCAGTTCGGGGACGTTTTACTATGGCTACACCTTC	CASSSGTFYYGYTF
TRBV3-1/TRBV3-2	NA	TRBJ2-6	NA	TGTGCCAGTTCTACTTTCTCTGGGGCCAACGTCCTGACTTTC	CASSTFSGANVLTF
TRBV19	NA	TRBJ2-5	NA	TGTGCCAGTAGTAATCGGGACGGCGCGCAGACCCAGTACTTC	CASSNRDGAQTQYF
TRBV4-1	NA	TRBJ1-1	NA	TGCGCCAGCAGCCAAGAGGGAACGGGTAGCACTGAAGCTTTCTTT	CASSQEGTGSTEAFF
TRBV11-3	NA	TRBJ1-2	NA	TGTGCCAGCAGCTCGTCAGCGAACAGCGGCCATGGCTACACCTTC	CASSSSANSGHGYTF
TRBV15	NA	TRBJ2-1	NA	TGTGCCACCAGCGGGGACGTTTGGGCAGATCAGTTCTTC	CATSGDVWADQFF
TRBV7-8	NA	TRBJ2-4	once	TGTGCCAGCAGCTTAGTACTAGGGATTCAAAACATTCAGTACTTC	CASSLVLGIQNIQYF
TRBV5-4	TRBD1	TRBJ1-2	NA	TGTGCCAGCAGCTTGGACAGGGGGATTGCTGGCTACACCTTC	CASSLDRGIAGYTF
TRBV19	NA	TRBJ1-1	NA	TGTGCCAGCACCGTAAGGGCTACGATATTGAACACTGAAGCTTTCTTT	CASTVRATILNTEAFF
TRBV6-5	NA	TRBJ1-6	NA	TGTGCCAGCACAAGCGTTTGGGGGGATAATTCACCCCTCCACTTT	CASTSVWGDNSPLHF